The 10 T cell receptor beta chains below come from one sample, sequenced in a study of blood T cells in healthy people across ages. Using a J-beta primer mix together with a sample-barcoded 5' primer, a second PCR was run for about 7 to 12 cycles. TCRdb independently ran MiXCR on the 5' RACE reads; one entry per CDR3 protein. The data show over 1.5 million distinct CDR3 sequences, 40% to 55% seen once. The sample consisted of blood. Receptors were obtained from a woman between 40 and 55 years old in good health.

The J gene is TRBJ2-3, the V gene TRBV14; possible D gene TRBD2, 7 bases. The germline CDR1 and CDR2 sequences are SGHDN and FVKESK. The CDR3 totals 17 residues. V lost 2 bases and J lost 0, with 15 bases in between. This CDR3 reads CASSQPGGLTSTDTQYF. The CDR3 DNA sequence: TGTGCCAGCAGCCAACCCGGGGGGCTCACTAGCACAGATACGCAGTATTTT.

V usage is TRBV6-4 and J usage is TRBJ1-2; no clear D. The CDR3 sequence is 15 residues long. Per the germline V gene, CDR1 is MRHNA and CDR2 is SNTAGT. V shed 3 bases and J shed 2 bases, with 13 bases lying between them. CDR3 loop: CASSDPDRANYGYTF. The CDR3 DNA sequence: TGTGCCAGCAGTGATCCGGACCGGGCGAACTATGGCTACACCTTC.

This clonotype was seen more than once but under ten times. The chain links TRBV6-1 to TRBJ2-5; 7 bases are shared with TRBD1. CDR1 is MNHNS, CDR2 SASEGT, per germline. The CDR3 consists of 15 residues. Trimming at V came to 1 base and at J to 4 bases, leaving 6 bases not matched to a gene. The CDR3 coding sequence is TGTGCCAGCAGTGAAGAGGGGACAGTGGGAGAGACCCAGTACTTC. Translating it yields CASSEEGTVGETQYF.

The sample holds a few counts of this clonotype. The chain couples TRBV4-1 to TRBJ1-2; TRBD1 aligns across 7 bases. V was clipped by 3 bases and J by 5 bases; unmatched bases: 12. Germline values: CDR1 MGHRA, CDR2 YSYEKL. CDR3 size: 16 residues. CDR3 sequence: CASSHTTGAAGYGYTF. The CDR3 nucleotides are TGCGCCAGCAGCCACACTACAGGGGCCGCGGGTTATGGCTACACCTTC.

V and J are TRBV12-3 or TRBV12-4 and TRBJ1-6; a possible D gene is TRBD1 (6 bases). Trimming removed 2 bases at V and 8 bases at J, with 10 bases between. The CDR3 contains 14 residues. The CDR3 region is CASSLHRVDSPLHF. As DNA, the CDR3 is TGTGCCAGCAGTTTACACAGGGTTGATTCACCCCTCCACTTT.

The chain recombines TRBV6-8 with TRBJ2-7; D not certain. Germline assignment: CDR1 MNHGY and CDR2 SAAAGT. The germline V and J ends were trimmed by 2 bases and 3 bases, with 14 bases remaining between them. This CDR3 is built from 15 residues. In nucleotides, the CDR3 is TGTGCCAGCAGTTACCCGGCCAGGATCCACTACGAGCAGTACTTC. Translated: CASSYPARIHYEQYF.

The V gene is TRBV5-5, the J gene TRBJ2-7; possibly TRBD1 or TRBD2 for D (5 bases each). The length of the CDR3 is 14 residues. In germline, CDR1 is SGHKS, CDR2 YYEKEE (reference sequence). V dropped 4 bases and J dropped 2 bases, with 13 bases sitting between them. The CDR3 DNA follows: TGTGCCAGCAGCCACCCCGAGGGACCCTACGAGCAGTACTTC. This gives the protein CASSHPEGPYEQYF.

The rearrangement joins TRBV5-1 to TRBJ2-1; 11 positions match TRBD2. Germline V CDR1 and CDR2: SGHRS, YFSETQ. Trimming cost V 0 bases and J 8 bases; bases outside gene matches: 4. This CDR3 has 15 amino acids. CDR3 amino acids: CASSLVSGGAHEQFF. The CDR3 DNA reads as TGCGCCAGCAGCTTGGTTAGCGGGGGGGCCCATGAGCAGTTCTTC. The complete variable domain, with remaining parts taken from reference TRBV5-1 and TRBJ2-1, reads KAGVTQTPRYLIKTRGQQVTLSCSPISGHRSVSWYQQTPGQGLQFLFEYFSETQRNKGNFPGRFSGRQFSNSRSEMNVSTLELGDSALYLCASSLVSGGAHEQFFGPGTRLTVL.

This chain uses TRBV28 with TRBJ2-1; the D gene is possibly TRBD1 (6 bases). Trimming left V 9 bases short and J 6 bases short, with 15 bases between. Per germline, CDR1 MDHEN and CDR2 SYDVKM. CDR3 size: 13 residues. The CDR3 here is CASQTQGFNEQFF. Here the CDR3 DNA reads TGTGCCAGTCAAACACAGGGTTTCAATGAGCAGTTCTTC.

This clonotype turned up a few times. The V gene is TRBV18, the J gene TRBJ2-5, with unresolved D. The CDR3 is made up of 12 amino acids. In germline, CDR1 is KGHSH, CDR2 LQKENI. Trimming took 0 bases from V and 5 from J, leaving 4 bases between them. The CDR3 sequence is CASSPPVETQYF. In DNA form, the CDR3 reads TGTGCCAGCTCACCACCAGTTGAGACCCAGTACTTC. The variable domain in full, completed from reference TRBV18 and TRBJ2-5, reads NAGVMQNPRHLVRRRGQEARLRCSPMKGHSHVYWYRQLPEEGLKFMVYLQKENIIDESGMPKERFSAEFPKEGPSILRIQQVVRGDSAAYFCASSPPVETQYFGPGTRLLVL.